This T cell receptor beta chain was sequenced during a study of T cells in tuberculosis. For the study at large: The T cells targeted glucose monomycolate, a mycobacterial lipid, via CD1B.

The protocol was immunoSEQ multiplex PCR, while the TCRdb copy is restricted to in-frame clones and leaves out a portion. There are 20,000 to 25,000 clones in the sample; about 95% occur only once, and about 8.5% lies in the top ten. Concerning this clone itself: Sequence at one end of the junction differs from germline and may be a read error.

This TCR was recovered from a donor under 30 with latent tuberculosis or without tuberculosis infection. Sequencing used PBMCs.

The CDR3 DNA is TGTGCCAGCAGCTTACCCCACTCCCACGAGCAGTACTTC. This codes for CASSLPHSHEQYF. V gene TRBV5-6 combines with J gene TRBJ2-7, with no clear D. The CDR3 runs to 13 residues. Germline CDR1 reads SGHDT; CDR2 reads YYEEEE.